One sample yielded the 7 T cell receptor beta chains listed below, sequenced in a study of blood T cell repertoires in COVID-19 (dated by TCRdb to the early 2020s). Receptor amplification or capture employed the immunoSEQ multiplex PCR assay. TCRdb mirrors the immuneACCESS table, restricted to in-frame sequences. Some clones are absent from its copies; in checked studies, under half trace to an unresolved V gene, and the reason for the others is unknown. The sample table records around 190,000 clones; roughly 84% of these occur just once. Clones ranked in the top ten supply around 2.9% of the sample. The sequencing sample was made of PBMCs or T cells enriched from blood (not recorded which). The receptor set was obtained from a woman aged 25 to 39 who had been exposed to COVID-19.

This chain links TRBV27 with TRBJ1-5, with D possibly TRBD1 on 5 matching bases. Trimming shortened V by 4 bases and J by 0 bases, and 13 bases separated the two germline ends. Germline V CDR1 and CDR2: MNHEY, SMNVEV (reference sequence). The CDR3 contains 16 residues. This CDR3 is CASSSAGFNSNQPQHF. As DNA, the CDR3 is TGTGCCAGCAGTTCCGCAGGGTTCAATAGCAATCAGCCCCAGCATTTT.

CDR3 region: CASSTGRQGSHYEQYF. The CDR3 bases are TGTGCCAGCAGCACGGGTCGGCAGGGTTCCCACTACGAGCAGTACTTC. This sequence joins TRBV7-2 and TRBJ2-7; TRBD1 might be the D (5 bases). V was clipped by 5 bases and J by 3 bases, with 20 bases between them. The CDR3 sequence is 16 residues long. Germline CDR1 and CDR2: SGHTA and FQGNSA.

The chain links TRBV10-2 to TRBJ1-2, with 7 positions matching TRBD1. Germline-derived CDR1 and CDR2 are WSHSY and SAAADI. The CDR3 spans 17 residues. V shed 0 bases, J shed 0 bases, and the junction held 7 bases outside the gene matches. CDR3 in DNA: TGCGCCAGCAGTGAGTCTCCGGACAGGCCTTCTAACTATGGCTACACCTTC. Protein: CASSESPDRPSNYGYTF.

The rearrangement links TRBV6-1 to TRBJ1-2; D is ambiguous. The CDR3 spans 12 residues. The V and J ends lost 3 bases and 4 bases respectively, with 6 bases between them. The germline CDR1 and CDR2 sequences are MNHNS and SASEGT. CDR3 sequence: CASSEMRYGYTF. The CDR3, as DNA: TGTGCCAGCAGTGAGATGCGCTATGGCTACACCTTC.

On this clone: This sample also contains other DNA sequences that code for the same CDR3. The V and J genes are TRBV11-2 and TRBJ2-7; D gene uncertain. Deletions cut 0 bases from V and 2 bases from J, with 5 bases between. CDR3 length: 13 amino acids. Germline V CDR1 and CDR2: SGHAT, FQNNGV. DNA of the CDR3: TGTGCCAGCAGCTTAGAGCAGGCCTACGAGCAGTACTTC. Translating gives CASSLEQAYEQYF. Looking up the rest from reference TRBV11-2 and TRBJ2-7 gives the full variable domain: EAGVAQSPRYKIIEKRQSVAFWCNPISGHATLYWYQQILGQGPKLLIQFQNNGVVDDSQLPKDRFSAERLKGVDSTLKIQPAKLEDSAVYLCASSLEQAYEQYFGPGTRLTVT.

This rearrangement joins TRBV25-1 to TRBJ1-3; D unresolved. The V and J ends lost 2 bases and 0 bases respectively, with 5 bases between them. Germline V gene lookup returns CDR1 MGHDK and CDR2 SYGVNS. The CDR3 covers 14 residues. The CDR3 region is CASSEQVSGNTIYF. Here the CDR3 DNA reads TGTGCCAGCAGTGAACAGGTCTCTGGAAACACCATATATTTT.

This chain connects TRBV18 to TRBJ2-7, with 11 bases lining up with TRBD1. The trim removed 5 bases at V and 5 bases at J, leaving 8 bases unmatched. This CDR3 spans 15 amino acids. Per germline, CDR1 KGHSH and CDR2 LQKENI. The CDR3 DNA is TGTGCCAGCTCAGAGACATTGGACAGGGGGCACGAGCAGTACTTC. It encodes CASSETLDRGHEQYF.